These T cell receptor beta chains were read from a single sample in a study of T cells of healthy individuals. TCRdb reanalysed the 5' RACE reads using MiXCR and keeps one entry per CDR3 protein. This table holds 85,000 to 100,000 distinct CDR3 sequences, roughly a sixth found once. The origin of the receptors is a human donor in good health. Both conserved end residues are part of each CDR3. A D gene is named only where the DNA matches it firmly. The size entry is marked missing in some rows and otherwise reads once, few, many or a size class.

j_call d_call v_call clone_size cdr3_nt cdr3_aa
TRBJ1-5 NA TRBV6-2/TRBV6-3 few TGTGCCAGCAGTTACGGCTGGGAGAATCAGCCCCAGCATTTT CASSYGWENQPQHF
TRBJ2-3 NA TRBV6-6 NA TGTGCCAGCATCCACAGGGTTGGGACAGATACGCAGTATTTT CASIHRVGTDTQYF
TRBJ2-2 TRBD2 TRBV7-3 many TGTGCCAGCAGCTTAGCGGGAGGGACCACCGGGGAGCTGTTTTTT CASSLAGGTTGELFF
TRBJ2-7 NA TRBV5-6 many TGTGCCAGCAGCCCTGGTAGCCTAGAGCAGTACTTC CASSPGSLEQYF
TRBJ1-5 NA TRBV27 NA TGTGCCAGCAGTTACTTCGGTGGGGGCGCGAGCAATCAGCCCCAGCATTTT CASSYFGGGASNQPQHF
TRBJ2-3 TRBD2 TRBV20-1 many TGCAGTGCTAGGCCGCCGGGCCTAGCGGGAGGAACAACTACAGATACGCAGTATTTT CSARPPGLAGGTTTDTQYF
TRBJ2-3 TRBD2 TRBV5-6 many TGTGCCAGCAGCTCCAGGACTAGCGGGGATACGCAGTATTTT CASSSRTSGDTQYF
TRBJ2-2 NA TRBV7-2 many TGTGCCAGCAGCTTAGTCAGGGGTGATACCGGGGAGCTGTTTTTT CASSLVRGDTGELFF
TRBJ2-5 TRBD2 TRBV12-3/TRBV12-4 few TGTGCCAGCAGTAGCTCTAGCGGGGGACAAGAGACCCAGTACTTC CASSSSSGGQETQYF
TRBJ2-1 NA TRBV28 few TGTGCCAGCAACCCGCCCACTAGGCGCTACAATGAGCAGTTCTTC CASNPPTRRYNEQFF
TRBJ2-7 TRBD1 TRBV27 few TGTGCCAGCAGTTTATTAAAGGGGGCGAGGCCCTACGAGCAGTACTTC CASSLLKGARPYEQYF
TRBJ1-2 NA TRBV6-1 NA TGTGCCAGCAGTATACAGGGTCCGTATGGCTACAACTTC CASSIQGPYGYNF
TRBJ2-7 NA TRBV23-1 NA TGCGCCAGCAGTCACAAAACCTACGAGCAGTACTTC CASSHKTYEQYF
TRBJ2-3 NA TRBV20-1 NA TGCAGTGCTAGTTGGCAGGGAAATACGCAGTATTTT CSASWQGNTQYF
TRBJ2-2 TRBD1 TRBV12-5 NA TGTGCTAGTGGTTCCGGACAGGAGGACGGGGAGCTGTTTTTT CASGSGQEDGELFF
TRBJ2-1 NA TRBV9 NA TGTGCCAGCAGCGTAGCAGGGTTTAATGAGCAGTTCTTC CASSVAGFNEQFF
TRBJ1-2 NA TRBV7-2 NA TGTGCCAGCAGCTTATATAAGGGGATCAACTATGGCTACACCTTC CASSLYKGINYGYTF
TRBJ2-1 NA TRBV5-6 NA TGTGCCAGCTCCTCGGTCCCCCTGACGTACAATGAGCAGTTCTTC CASSSVPLTYNEQFF
TRBJ2-3 TRBD1 TRBV6-6 once TGTGCCAGCAGTCTAGCGACAGGGGCGGTAGATACGCAGTATTTT CASSLATGAVDTQYF
TRBJ1-2 NA TRBV7-4 NA TGTGCCAGCAGCTGCACCGGGACACTATTGCCCTGGGGCTACACCTTC CASSCTGTLLPWGYTF
TRBJ1-3 NA TRBV30 NA TGTGCCTGGAGTGCCCCCGGGGTCGCGGGAAACACCATATATTTT CAWSAPGVAGNTIYF
TRBJ1-6 NA TRBV20-1 many TGCAGTGCTAGAGATCGAGGAGATTCACCCCTCCACTTT CSARDRGDSPLHF
TRBJ2-7 NA TRBV13 NA TGTGCCAGCAGCTTAGGGACTAGGGTCTACGAGCAGTACTTC CASSLGTRVYEQYF
TRBJ1-1 NA TRBV5-1 NA TGCGCCAGCAGCTTGGGGTTGAGGGAATTGAACACTGAAGCTTTCTTT CASSLGLRELNTEAFF
TRBJ2-3 NA TRBV28 few TGTGCCAGCAGCCACGTACGTAATGGAACAGATACGCAGTATTTT CASSHVRNGTDTQYF
TRBJ2-3 TRBD2 TRBV6-5 NA TGTGCCAGCAGTTCAGCGGGAGTGGGAGATACGCAGTATTTT CASSSAGVGDTQYF
TRBJ1-1 NA TRBV5-6 many TGTGCCAGCAGCTTGTACGGTTCCACTGAAGCTTTCTTT CASSLYGSTEAFF
TRBJ2-7 TRBD2 TRBV4-3 NA TGCGCCAGCAGCCAGGGACTAGTGTCTCGCGAGCAGTACTTC CASSQGLVSREQYF
TRBJ2-7 TRBD2 TRBV20-1 once TGCAGTGCTAGAGGTGGGGGGGGATACTACGAGCAGTACTTC CSARGGGGYYEQYF
TRBJ1-1 NA TRBV2 few TGTGCCAACAAACCGGGCGAGTACACTGAAGCTTTCTTT CANKPGEYTEAFF
TRBJ2-5 TRBD1 TRBV6-2/TRBV6-3 NA TGTGCCAGCAGTTACCCATCGACAGGGGTAGAGACCCAGTACTTC CASSYPSTGVETQYF
TRBJ1-5 NA TRBV9 many TGTGCCAGCAGCGTAGGACAGAACAATCAGCCCCAGCATTTT CASSVGQNNQPQHF
TRBJ2-1 TRBD2 TRBV5-1 NA TGCGCCAGCAACGGACTAGCGGGAGCATACAATGAGCAGTTCTTC CASNGLAGAYNEQFF
TRBJ2-3 TRBD2 TRBV6-2/TRBV6-3 NA TGTGCCAGCAGTTACAAGGGCGGGAGATTCACAGATACGCAGTATTTT CASSYKGGRFTDTQYF
TRBJ2-7 TRBD1 TRBV11-3 NA TGTGCCAGCAGCTTAAGATATTCGGACAGGCCCGACGAGCAGTACTTC CASSLRYSDRPDEQYF
TRBJ2-3 NA TRBV5-1 NA TGCGCCAGCAGCTTGTCCCAAACCACAGATACGCAGTATTTT CASSLSQTTDTQYF
TRBJ2-7 NA TRBV4-1 many TGCGCCAGCAGCCCGATTCTTGGGGACTACGAGCAGTACTTC CASSPILGDYEQYF
TRBJ2-1 TRBD2 TRBV29-1 NA TGCAGCGTGAACGAAATTTGGCGGGGGGTTTCCAATGAGCAGTTCTTC CSVNEIWRGVSNEQFF
TRBJ1-2 NA TRBV5-6 many TGTGCCAGCAGCTTGTTTGGGGTTGACTATGGCTACACCTTC CASSLFGVDYGYTF
TRBJ2-3 NA TRBV4-3 NA TGCGCCAGCAGTCGGACGGTGACAGATACGCAGTATTTT CASSRTVTDTQYF
TRBJ1-1 NA TRBV28 NA TGTGCCAGCAGTGCAGACTTGTTAATGAACACTGAAGCTTTCTTT CASSADLLMNTEAFF